Detailed here is one T cell receptor beta chain. Its specificity is not known. The entry originates in a study of cytomegalovirus exposure and HLA in healthy donors. PCR was performed using 60 Vbeta and 13 Jbeta primers. Per the authors' pipeline: An analysis that came later counted 77 million or so unique TCR beta chains, approximately 10 million shared. Produced via immunoSEQ multiplex PCR; TCRdb's table is partial and in-frame only. V, J and clone size are taken as reported in that table, and D and trimming were inferred from the DNA itself. The sample has hundreds of thousands of clones; 70% to 85% are singletons. Trimming took off 5 bases at V and 1 base at J, with 18 bases between the two ends. This CDR3 is built from 16 residues. The V gene's germline CDR1 is MNHNY and CDR2 SVGAGI (reference sequence). Whole-study findings and limits: HLA alleles showed associations with about 15,000 TCR beta sequences in a later analysis, at a 0.05 false discovery rate. A missense DCLRE1C variant was associated with V- and J-gene trimming of TCR beta chains in a later analysis, and an independent cohort replicated the association.

The V call is TRBV6-6, the J call TRBJ2-7, with unresolved D. Sequencing was carried out using PBMCs. The sequence was obtained from a woman aged 35 to 49 in good health and CMV-seronegative. CDR3 nucleotides: TGTGCCAGCAGTAGTCGTTGGTTGGGCAATTCCTACGAGCAGTACTTC. This gives the protein CASSSRWLGNSYEQYF.